Below are 17 T cell receptor beta chains sequenced from a single sample in a study of T cell repertoires in cytomegalovirus infection. TCRdb redid the calling of the reads with MiXCR, one entry per CDR3 protein. Of about 920,000 distinct CDR3 sequences in the sample, about a third were seen once. Their antigens remain unidentified. The sequencing here drew on cultured CD8+ T cells from PBMCs, taken from culture after CMV antigen stimulation. The receptors were sampled from a human donor in good health (CMV status not recorded). Some clones in this sample may be carry-over from other donors' samples.

The chain uses TRBV6-5 and TRBJ1-1, with TRBD1 matching over 9 bases. In germline, CDR1 is MNHEY, CDR2 SVGAGI. V dropped 8 bases and J dropped 1; count of bases not matched to a gene: 14. The length of the CDR3 is 17 residues. The CDR3 region has the DNA TGTGCCAGCTCAACCATGCGGACAGGGGAGGCGAACACTGAAGCTTTCTTT. This gives the protein CASSTMRTGEANTEAFF.

The chain joins TRBV27 to TRBJ2-7; the D gene is possibly TRBD1 (5 bases). V shed 2 bases and J shed 2 bases, with 13 bases lying between them. Germline lookup yields CDR1 MNHEY and CDR2 SMNVEV (reference sequence). This CDR3 has 15 amino acids. The CDR3 is CASSLTRAKPYEQYF. Written as DNA, the CDR3 is TGTGCCAGCAGTTTAACCAGGGCCAAACCCTACGAGCAGTACTTC.

The rearrangement joins TRBV6-5 to TRBJ2-3, with 8 positions matching TRBD2. With V trimmed by 5 bases and J by 4 bases, 5 bases remained unmatched. The CDR3 is 14 residues long. CDR1 MNHEY and CDR2 SVGAGI come from the germline V gene. The CDR3 spells CASSHRGGADTQYF. The CDR3, as DNA: TGTGCCAGCAGTCACCGGGGGGGGGCAGATACGCAGTATTTT.

This clonotype was picked up a small number of times. This chain uses TRBV20-1 with TRBJ1-6; D remains unclear. CDR3 length equals 15 residues. V dropped 5 bases and J dropped 9 bases, with 20 bases sitting between them. CDR1 and CDR2 (germline): DFQATT, SNEGSKA (reference sequence). This CDR3 reads CSALYLTVEGSPLHF. The DNA for the CDR3 is TGCAGTGCTCTCTACCTTACAGTGGAGGGTTCACCCCTCCACTTT.

In this sample, this clonotype turned up a few times. The chain recombines TRBV6-2 or TRBV6-3 with TRBJ2-7, with 9 bases matching TRBD1. CDR1 is MNHEY, CDR2 SVGEGT, per germline. V shed 5 bases and J 0 bases; nucleotides not matched to a gene: 11. The CDR3 sequence is 17 residues long. The DNA of the CDR3 is TGTGCCAGCAGTCTTCGTTCGGGGACAGGGATCTCCTACGAGCAGTACGTC. Its protein product is CASSLRSGTGISYEQYV.

This clonotype was detected a few times. This sequence joins TRBV7-6 and TRBJ1-1; a possible D gene is TRBD1 (5 bases). Trimming left V 5 bases short and J 3 bases short, with 16 bases between. This CDR3 spans 15 amino acids. From germline, CDR1 is SGHVS and CDR2 FNYEAQ. CDR3 nucleotides: TGTGCCAGCAGCGCCATTTCGGGACCTTACACTGAAGCTTTCTTT. The encoded protein is CASSAISGPYTEAFF.

In the case of this clonotype: The junction shows a germline mismatch at one end, possibly a read error. CDR3 sequence reads: CVSSLTGISNQPQHF. As DNA, the CDR3 is TGTGTCAGCAGCCTGACGGGGATATCTAATCAGCCCCAGCATTTT. The chain is built from TRBV11-2 and TRBJ1-5; D unresolved. The CDR3 loop spans 15 amino acids. The germline CDR1 and CDR2 sequences are SGHAT and FQNNGV. The variable domain in full, completed from reference TRBV11-2 and TRBJ1-5, reads EAGVAQSPRYKIIEKRQSVAFWCNPISGHATLYWYQQILGQGPKLLIQFQNNGVVDDSQLPKDRFSAERLKGVDSTLKIQPAKLEDSAVYLCVSSLTGISNQPQHFGDGTRLSIL.

This clonotype was seen repeatedly, ten times or more. The rearrangement joins TRBV12-3 or TRBV12-4 to TRBJ2-5; 13 positions match TRBD2. The CDR3 totals 17 residues. V shed 3 bases, J shed 3 bases, and the junction held 7 bases outside the gene matches. CDR3 amino acids: CASSFWTSGGAKETQYF. DNA of the CDR3: TGTGCCAGCAGTTTTTGGACTAGCGGGGGAGCTAAAGAGACCCAGTACTTC.

The chain carries TRBV7-4 and TRBJ1-2; D is perhaps TRBD1 (6 bases). Germline CDR1 and CDR2: SGHVT and SQSDAQ. V gave up 5 bases and J gave up 6 bases, with 16 bases separating them. This CDR3 comprises 14 residues. In DNA, the CDR3 is TGTGCCAGCAGCGAGGGGACACCTTGGGATGGCTACACCTTC. This codes for CASSEGTPWDGYTF.

Only a few counts were recorded for this clonotype. The rearrangement links TRBV11-2 to TRBJ2-1; weak D call: TRBD2 (6 bases). V dropped 3 bases and J dropped 7 bases, with 13 bases sitting between them. The CDR3 is 14 amino acids. CDR1 and CDR2 (germline): SGHAT, FQNNGV. As DNA, the CDR3 is TGTGCCAGCAGCTTCAAACAAGGGAGGAATGAGCAGTTCTTC. Protein: CASSFKQGRNEQFF.

This clonotype was seen repeatedly, ten times or more. CDR3 loop: CASSLPGRVEQFF. For the CDR3, the DNA is TGTGCCAGCAGCTTGCCGGGGAGGGTTGAGCAGTTCTTC. This sequence joins TRBV7-2 and TRBJ2-1; 7 nucleotides align to TRBD2. V shed 3 bases, J shed 9 bases, and the junction held 5 bases outside the gene matches. The CDR3 length is 13 residues. The germline V gene encodes CDR1 SGHTA and CDR2 FQGNSA.

This clonotype was counted many times. The V call is TRBV12-3 or TRBV12-4, the J call TRBJ1-1, with TRBD1 as a possible D gene (5 bases). The CDR3 has 13 amino acids. V lost 8 bases and J 4 bases, leaving 14 bases between the germline ends. In DNA, the CDR3 is TGTGCCAGCCTTGGGGGATGGGGCACTGAAGCTTTCTTT. This gives the protein CASLGGWGTEAFF.

The gene calls are TRBV28 and TRBJ1-3, with a tentative D call TRBD1 (5 bases). This CDR3 is built from 17 residues. The germline V gene encodes CDR1 MDHEN and CDR2 SYDVKM. Trimming took off 0 bases at V and 0 bases at J, with 12 bases between the two ends. DNA for the CDR3: TGTGCCAGCAGTTTATGGACAGCTCAAGCCTCTGGAAACACCATATATTTT. It specifies CASSLWTAQASGNTIYF.

The chain carries TRBV7-8 and TRBJ2-1; 12 bases match TRBD1. CDR1 is SGHVS and CDR2 is FQNEAQ in the germline V gene. Unmatched junction bases numbered 11, after V lost 4 bases and J lost 4 bases. The CDR3 is 18 amino acids. CDR3 in amino acids: CASSWGQGAHTQYNEQFF. DNA of the CDR3: TGTGCCAGCAGCTGGGGACAGGGGGCACACACCCAATACAATGAGCAGTTCTTC. Supplemented by reference TRBV7-8 and TRBJ2-1, the full variable domain reads GAGVSQSPRYKVAKRGQDVALRCDPISGHVSLFWYQQALGQGPEFLTYFQNEAQLDKSGLPSDRFFAERPEGSVSTLKIQRTQQEDSAVYLCASSWGQGAHTQYNEQFFGPGTRLTVL.

This clonotype was detected only a few times. The chain carries TRBV6-2 or TRBV6-3 and TRBJ1-5; D not resolved. V lost 2 bases and J 1 base, leaving 12 bases between the germline ends. Germline CDR1 MNHEY, CDR2 SVGEGT. The CDR3 length is 16 residues. This CDR3 reads CASSYPTRASNQPQHF. The CDR3, as DNA: TGTGCCAGCAGTTACCCCACACGGGCGAGCAATCAGCCCCAGCATTTT.

The V call is TRBV5-4, the J call TRBJ1-4; a possible D gene is TRBD1 (6 bases). V lost 0 bases to trimming and J lost 6 bases, with 15 bases between them. CDR3 length: 16 amino acids. CDR1 and CDR2 from the germline V gene are SGHNT and YYREEE (reference sequence). CDR3 DNA: TGTGCCAGCAGCTTGGCACGGCAGGAGGGGGATGAAAAACTGTTTTTT. It yields the protein CASSLARQEGDEKLFF.

The chain has TRBV28 and TRBJ1-5; the match to TRBD1 covers 9 bases. The CDR3 is 14 amino acids. The ends lost 6 bases at V and 4 bases at J; junction bases unmatched: 4. Germline V CDR1 and CDR2: MDHEN, SYDVKM. Here the CDR3 reads CASSYRGRNQPQHF. For the CDR3, the DNA is TGTGCCAGCAGCTACAGGGGGCGGAATCAGCCCCAGCATTTT.